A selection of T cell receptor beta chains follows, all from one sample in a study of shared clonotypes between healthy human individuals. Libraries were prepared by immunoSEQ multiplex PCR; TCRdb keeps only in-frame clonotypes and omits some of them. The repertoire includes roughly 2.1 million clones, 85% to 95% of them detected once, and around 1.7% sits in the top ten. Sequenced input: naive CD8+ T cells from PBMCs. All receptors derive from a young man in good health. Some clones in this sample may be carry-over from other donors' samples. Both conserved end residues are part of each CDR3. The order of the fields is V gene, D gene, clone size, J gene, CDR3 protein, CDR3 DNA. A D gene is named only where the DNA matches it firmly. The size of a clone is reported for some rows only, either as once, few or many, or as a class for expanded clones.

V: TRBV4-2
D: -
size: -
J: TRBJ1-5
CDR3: CASSQGSQPQHF
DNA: TGTGCCAGCAGCCAAGGGAGTCAGCCCCAGCATTTT

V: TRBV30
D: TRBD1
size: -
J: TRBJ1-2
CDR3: CAWSVWEDPGQGGGYTF
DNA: TGTGCCTGGAGTGTGTGGGAGGATCCGGGACAGGGTGGAGGCTACACCTTC

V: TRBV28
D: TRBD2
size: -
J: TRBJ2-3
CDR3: CASTPGGGTDTQYF
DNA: TGTGCCAGCACCCCCGGGGGGGGGACAGATACGCAGTATTTT

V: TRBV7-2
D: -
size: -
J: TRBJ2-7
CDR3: CASSFFRPGAYEQYF
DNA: TGTGCCAGCAGCTTCTTTCGGCCAGGGGCCTACGAGCAGTACTTC

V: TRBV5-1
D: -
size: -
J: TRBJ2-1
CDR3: CASSLGLSEQFF
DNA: TGCGCCAGCAGCCTGGGACTCAGTGAGCAGTTCTTC

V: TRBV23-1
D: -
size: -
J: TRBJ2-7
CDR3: CASSQLPLGGISYEQYF
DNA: TGCGCCAGCAGTCAACTTCCTCTGGGGGGCATTTCCTACGAGCAGTACTTC

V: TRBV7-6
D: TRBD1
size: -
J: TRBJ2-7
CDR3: CASSLGTGQPYEQYF
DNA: TGTGCCAGCAGCTTAGGGACGGGACAGCCCTACGAGCAGTACTTC

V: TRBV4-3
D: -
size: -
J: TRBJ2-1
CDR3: CASSRGGWDKYNEQFF
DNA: TGCGCCAGCAGCCGAGGCGGCTGGGACAAATACAATGAGCAGTTCTTC

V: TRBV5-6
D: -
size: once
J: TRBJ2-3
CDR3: CASSLGRGTFSSTDTQYF
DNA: TGTGCCAGCAGCTTGGGACGCGGGACCTTCTCTAGCACAGATACGCAGTATTTT

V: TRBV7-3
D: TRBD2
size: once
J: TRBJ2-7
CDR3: CASSRLAGGPLNEQYF
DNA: TGTGCCAGCAGCCGACTAGCGGGAGGGCCTCTCAACGAGCAGTACTTC

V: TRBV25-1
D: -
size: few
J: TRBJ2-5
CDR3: CAAERAGWAETQYF
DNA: TGTGCCGCTGAGAGGGCGGGGTGGGCTGAGACCCAGTACTTC

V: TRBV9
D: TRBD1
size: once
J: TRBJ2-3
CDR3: CASSADDRVADTQYF
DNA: TGTGCCAGCAGCGCTGACGACAGGGTGGCAGATACGCAGTATTTT

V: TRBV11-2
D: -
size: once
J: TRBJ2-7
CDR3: CASSSLLISYEQYF
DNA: TGTGCCAGCAGCTCCCTGTTAATCTCCTACGAGCAGTACTTC

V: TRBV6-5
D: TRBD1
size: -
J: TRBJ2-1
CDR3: CASSYSATGLNEQFF
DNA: TGTGCCAGCAGTTATTCTGCGACAGGGCTCAATGAGCAGTTCTTC

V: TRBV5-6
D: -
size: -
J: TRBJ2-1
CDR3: CASSRGGARTYNEQFF
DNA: TGTGCCAGCAGCCGAGGGGGGGCAAGGACCTACAATGAGCAGTTCTTC

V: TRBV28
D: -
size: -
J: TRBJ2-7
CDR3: CASSSISASYEQYF
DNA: TGTGCCAGCAGTTCTATCAGCGCTTCCTACGAGCAGTACTTC

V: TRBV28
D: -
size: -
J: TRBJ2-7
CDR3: CASTWGSYEQYF
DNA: TGTGCCAGCACCTGGGGCTCCTACGAGCAGTACTTC

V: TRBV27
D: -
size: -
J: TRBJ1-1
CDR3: CASSPIGGRSEAFF
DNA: TGTGCCAGCAGTCCCATAGGTGGGCGGTCAGAAGCTTTCTTT

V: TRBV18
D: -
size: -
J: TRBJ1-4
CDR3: CASSGTTTNEKLFF
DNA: TGTGCCAGCTCCGGGACAACAACTAATGAAAAACTGTTTTTT

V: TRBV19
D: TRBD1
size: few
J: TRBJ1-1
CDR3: CASISQGASEAFF
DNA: TGTGCCAGTATTAGCCAGGGGGCCTCTGAAGCTTTCTTT

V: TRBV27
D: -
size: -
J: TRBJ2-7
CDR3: CAHPRRQDYEQYF
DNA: TGTGCCCATCCCCGCCGTCAGGACTACGAGCAGTACTTC

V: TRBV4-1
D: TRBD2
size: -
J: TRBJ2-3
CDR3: CASSQDWLAGGGTDTQYF
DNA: TGCGCCAGCAGCCAAGATTGGCTAGCGGGAGGGGGGACAGATACGCAGTATTTT

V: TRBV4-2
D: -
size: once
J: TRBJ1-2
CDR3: CASSQGASSNYGYTF
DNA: TGTGCCAGCAGCCAAGGGGCAAGCTCTAACTATGGCTACACCTTC

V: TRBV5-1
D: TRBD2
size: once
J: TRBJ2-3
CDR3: CASSLADREGTSARTDTQYF
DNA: TGCGCCAGCAGCTTGGCAGACAGGGAAGGGACTAGCGCTCGCACAGATACGCAGTATTTT

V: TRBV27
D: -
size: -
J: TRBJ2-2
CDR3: CASEGPDREVGELFF
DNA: TGTGCCAGCGAGGGACCCGACAGGGAGGTCGGGGAGCTGTTTTTT

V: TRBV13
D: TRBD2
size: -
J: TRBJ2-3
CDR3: CASSLGLAGTDTQYF
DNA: TGTGCCAGCAGCTTAGGACTAGCGGGGACCGATACGCAGTATTTT

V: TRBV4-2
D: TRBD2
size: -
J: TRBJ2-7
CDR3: CASSQYLAGQNYEQYF
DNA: TGTGCCAGCAGCCAATACTTAGCGGGACAAAACTACGAGCAGTACTTC

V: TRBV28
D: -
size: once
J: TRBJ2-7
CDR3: CASKNRGVAVYEQYF
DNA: TGTGCCAGCAAAAATCGGGGAGTAGCGGTCTACGAGCAGTACTTC